The 10 T cell receptor beta chains listed next were all sequenced from one sample in a study of T cell changes during pregnancy in multiple sclerosis. Produced via immunoSEQ multiplex PCR; TCRdb's table is partial and in-frame only. The sample contains some 51,000 clones, around 93% of which appear only once. The sample in question was CD8+ T cells from peripheral blood mononuclear cells, obtained in the first trimester of pregnancy. These receptors originate from a female donor with multiple sclerosis, enrolled in a pregnancy study.

V and J are TRBV2 and TRBJ1-2; 7 nucleotides agree with TRBD1. Germline trimming cut 6 bases from V and 3 bases from J; bases unmatched to any gene: 10. CDR1 and CDR2 (germline): SNHLY, FYNNEI. The CDR3 covers 15 residues. CDR3 residues: CASRGPGQRDYGYTF. In DNA, the CDR3 is TGTGCCAGCAGGGGCCCGGGACAGAGGGACTATGGCTACACCTTC.

The J gene is TRBJ2-3, the V gene TRBV5-8; 12 bases fit TRBD1. There are 16 residues in the CDR3. Germline assignment: CDR1 SGHTS and CDR2 YDEGEE. Trimming cost V 4 bases and J 5 bases; bases outside gene matches: 8. CDR3 sequence: CASSEGTGGEGDTQYF. Written as DNA, the CDR3 is TGTGCCAGCAGCGAAGGGACAGGGGGCGAGGGAGATACGCAGTATTTT.

The rearrangement uses TRBV6-4 and TRBJ2-3; unclear D gene. This CDR3 has 16 amino acids. The V end lost 0 bases, the J end lost 2 bases, and 12 bases lay between the germline ends. Germline V gives CDR1 MRHNA, CDR2 SNTAGT. The CDR3 DNA reads as TGTGCCAGCAGTGACTCGGGCACTTTTATCACAGATACGCAGTATTTT. Residues: CASSDSGTFITDTQYF.

The rearrangement links TRBV6-5 to TRBJ1-1, with D tentatively TRBD1 (6 bases). The CDR3 is 13 residues long. The V gene lost 2 bases and the J gene lost 3 bases, with 7 bases spanning the gap. Germline-derived CDR1 and CDR2 are MNHEY and SVGAGI. CDR3 in amino acids: CASSYEGDTEAFF. The CDR3 region has the DNA TGTGCCAGCAGTTACGAGGGGGACACTGAAGCTTTCTTT.

The V gene is TRBV7-9, the J gene TRBJ1-1; 8 bases align to TRBD1. This CDR3 contains 16 residues. Germline V CDR1 and CDR2: SEHNR, FQNEAQ (reference sequence). The V gene end was trimmed by 5 bases and the J gene end by 5 bases; junction bases not matched to a gene: 13. CDR3 in amino acids: CASSPPEGQGWTEAFF. The CDR3 region has the DNA TGTGCCAGCAGCCCACCGGAAGGACAGGGTTGGACTGAAGCTTTCTTT.

V is TRBV28 and J is TRBJ1-1, with a tentative D call TRBD1 (5 bases). V was trimmed by 10 bases and J by 8 bases, leaving 20 bases between them. This CDR3 region has 13 residues. Germline V gene data show CDR1 as MDHEN and CDR2 as SYDVKM. DNA for the CDR3: TGTGCCACCACCACCAGGGAGGGGAGCGAAGCTTTCTTT. Protein sequence: CATTTREGSEAFF.

This rearrangement joins TRBV4-1 to TRBJ2-1, with 8 nucleotides matching TRBD2. Trimming at V came to 4 bases and at J to 7 bases, leaving 9 bases not matched to a gene. CDR3 length equals 15 residues. In germline, CDR1 is MGHRA, CDR2 YSYEKL. CDR3 bases: TGCGCCAGCAGCCTAAATCTCGGGGGGGCGAATGAGCAGTTCTTC. Encoded protein: CASSLNLGGANEQFF.

This clone was counted once. The CDR3 DNA reads as TGTGCCAGCAGTTTCAGGGGGCGGGGAGAGCAGTACTTC. Protein sequence: CASSFRGRGEQYF. The J gene is TRBJ2-7, the V gene TRBV28, with 8 nucleotides matching TRBD1. The V segment lost 3 bases and the J segment 7 bases; nucleotides outside the gene matches: 5. Germline CDR1 MDHEN, CDR2 SYDVKM. The CDR3 totals 13 residues.

This clone is a singleton in its sample. V gene TRBV9 combines with J gene TRBJ1-2; 7 bases are a match to TRBD1. The CDR3 length is 16 residues. The V segment lost 4 bases and the J segment 4 bases; nucleotides outside the gene matches: 13. The germline CDR1 and CDR2 sequences are SGDLS and YYNGEE. The CDR3 reads CASSPQVGTVRYGYTF. CDR3 in DNA: TGTGCCAGCAGCCCGCAAGTGGGGACAGTTCGCTATGGCTACACCTTC.

V usage is TRBV6-5 and J usage is TRBJ2-3; tentatively, D is TRBD2 (6 bases). The germline CDR1 and CDR2 sequences are MNHEY and SVGAGI. V gave up 6 bases and J gave up 1 base, with 8 bases separating them. The CDR3 is 13 residues long. DNA for the CDR3: TGTGCCAGCAGCTCGGGGGGCACAGATACGCAGTATTTT. This translates into CASSSGGTDTQYF.